A selection of T cell receptor beta chains follows, all from one sample in a study of control samples from healthy donors and cancer patients. The assay was immunoSEQ multiplex PCR, and TCRdb's table has in-frame clones only and misses some. This table has approximately 170,000 clones, 92% appearing once. Sequenced material: blood. These receptors came from a woman between 25 and 40 years old in good health. Both conserved end residues are part of each CDR3. A D gene is named only where the DNA matches it firmly. Only some rows state a clone size, as once, few, many or a class for expanded clones.

V: TRBV27; size: NA; J: TRBJ2-1; length: 12; D: NA; CDR3: CASSPTVNEQFF; DNA: TGTGCCAGCAGTCCGACTGTCAATGAGCAGTTCTTC
V: TRBV5-1; size: NA; J: TRBJ1-2; length: 15; D: TRBD1; CDR3: CASSLEGQGRNGYTF; DNA: TGCGCCAGCAGCTTGGAAGGACAGGGGAGGAATGGCTACACCTTC
V: TRBV3-1/TRBV3-2; size: NA; J: TRBJ2-7; length: 14; D: NA; CDR3: CASSLGAGSNEQYF; DNA: TGTGCCAGCAGCCTTGGGGCGGGGTCTAACGAGCAGTACTTC
V: TRBV27; size: once; J: TRBJ2-1; length: 16; D: NA; CDR3: CASSLGTLSSYNEQFF; DNA: TGTGCCAGCAGTTTAGGGACGTTGAGCTCCTACAATGAGCAGTTCTTC
V: TRBV14; size: NA; J: TRBJ2-3; length: 16; D: TRBD1; CDR3: CASSQRITGGTDTQYF; DNA: TGTGCCAGCAGCCAAAGGATTACAGGGGGCACAGATACGCAGTATTTT
V: TRBV27; size: once; J: TRBJ2-3; length: 17; D: NA; CDR3: CASKGRDGVRSTDTQYF; DNA: TGTGCCAGCAAGGGCAGGGACGGGGTCAGGAGCACAGATACGCAGTATTTT
V: TRBV21-1; size: NA; J: TRBJ2-7; length: 11; D: NA; CDR3: CASKVSYEQYF; DNA: TGTGCCAGCAAGGTTTCCTACGAGCAGTACTTC
V: TRBV30; size: NA; J: TRBJ2-1; length: 15; D: TRBD2; CDR3: CAWSWGGGSGNEQFF; DNA: TGTGCCTGGAGTTGGGGCGGGGGGTCTGGCAATGAGCAGTTCTTC
V: TRBV6-5; size: once; J: TRBJ2-2; length: 16; D: NA; CDR3: CASSYAVAVNTGELFF; DNA: TGTGCCAGCAGTTACGCGGTAGCGGTGAACACCGGGGAGCTGTTTTTT
V: TRBV7-9; size: NA; J: TRBJ2-3; length: 14; D: NA; CDR3: CASSLGTGTDTQYF; DNA: TGTGCCAGCAGCTTAGGGACAGGCACAGATACGCAGTATTTT